Listed below are T cell receptor beta chains from one sample, sequenced in a study of T-cell memory formation after mild COVID-19. TCRdb reprocessed the 5' RACE reads with MiXCR, giving one entry per CDR3 protein. The repertoire holds more than 100,000 distinct CDR3 sequences, with about a sixth as singletons. Source material: PBMCs or a T cell subset sorted from them (not recorded which). These receptor sequences come from a man aged 18 to 30 who had mild COVID-19 (a few samples of this study predate the infection). Cell type and time point are not known. Each CDR3 is given with its conserved first and last residue. A D gene is named only where the DNA matches it firmly. Clone size is stated in some rows and not others, as once, few, many or a class when expanded.

v_gene: TRBV20-1; abundance: many; j_gene: TRBJ2-1; d_gene: NA; CDR3aa: CSASSGDNEQFF; CDR3nt: TGCAGTGCTAGCTCGGGAGACAATGAGCAGTTCTTC
v_gene: TRBV9; abundance: NA; j_gene: TRBJ1-3; d_gene: NA; CDR3aa: CASSVAPGEIFGNTIYF; CDR3nt: TGTGCCAGCAGCGTAGCGCCAGGAGAAATCTTTGGAAACACCATATATTTT
v_gene: TRBV20-1; abundance: NA; j_gene: TRBJ1-5; d_gene: NA; CDR3aa: CSARGTGIQPQHF; CDR3nt: TGCAGTGCTAGAGGAACAGGTATTCAGCCCCAGCATTTT
v_gene: TRBV12-3/TRBV12-4; abundance: NA; j_gene: TRBJ1-1; d_gene: NA; CDR3aa: CASSLRVGTEAFF; CDR3nt: TGTGCCAGCAGTTTAAGAGTTGGAACTGAAGCTTTCTTT
v_gene: TRBV4-2; abundance: few; j_gene: TRBJ1-4; d_gene: NA; CDR3aa: CASSQVPEQGREKLFF; CDR3nt: TGTGCCAGCAGCCAAGTCCCTGAGCAGGGGAGGGAAAAACTGTTTTTT
v_gene: TRBV5-1; abundance: NA; j_gene: TRBJ2-3; d_gene: NA; CDR3aa: CASSLSGADPQYF; CDR3nt: TGCGCCAGCAGCTTGTCGGGAGCTGACCCGCAGTATTTT
v_gene: TRBV20-1; abundance: NA; j_gene: TRBJ2-1; d_gene: NA; CDR3aa: CSAAPASGPNNEQFF; CDR3nt: TGCAGTGCTGCCCCCGCCAGCGGCCCCAACAATGAGCAGTTCTTC
v_gene: TRBV7-6; abundance: many; j_gene: TRBJ2-5; d_gene: TRBD1; CDR3aa: CASSFSYRGETQYF; CDR3nt: TGTGCCAGCAGCTTCTCTTACAGGGGAGAGACCCAGTACTTC
v_gene: TRBV5-4; abundance: NA; j_gene: TRBJ2-1; d_gene: TRBD2; CDR3aa: CASSLISGGSNEQFF; CDR3nt: TGTGCCAGCAGCTTGATCAGCGGGGGGTCCAACGAGCAGTTCTTC
v_gene: TRBV12-3/TRBV12-4; abundance: NA; j_gene: TRBJ1-1; d_gene: TRBD1; CDR3aa: CASSLPGGGAEAFF; CDR3nt: TGTGCCAGCAGTTTACCAGGGGGAGGGGCTGAAGCTTTCTTT
v_gene: TRBV10-3; abundance: NA; j_gene: TRBJ2-3; d_gene: TRBD2; CDR3aa: CAISEAQRGGTDTQYF; CDR3nt: TGTGCCATCAGTGAGGCCCAGCGGGGGGGCACAGATACGCAGTATTTT
v_gene: TRBV2; abundance: NA; j_gene: TRBJ2-2; d_gene: TRBD1; CDR3aa: CASGKTGSGTGELFF; CDR3nt: TGTGCCAGCGGGAAGACAGGGTCCGGCACCGGGGAGCTGTTTTTT
v_gene: TRBV18; abundance: many; j_gene: TRBJ1-1; d_gene: NA; CDR3aa: CASSLGENTEAFF; CDR3nt: TGTGCCAGCTCACTCGGAGAGAACACTGAAGCTTTCTTT
v_gene: TRBV6-2/TRBV6-3; abundance: NA; j_gene: TRBJ2-1; d_gene: NA; CDR3aa: CASSVLRGPYNEQFF; CDR3nt: TGTGCCAGCTCCGTCCTGCGGGGACCTTACAATGAGCAGTTCTTC
v_gene: TRBV3-1; abundance: few; j_gene: TRBJ2-5; d_gene: TRBD2; CDR3aa: CASSQGGLPPGETQYF; CDR3nt: TGTGCCAGCAGCCAAGGGGGACTACCCCCTGGGGAGACCCAGTACTTC
v_gene: TRBV29-1; abundance: NA; j_gene: TRBJ2-3; d_gene: NA; CDR3aa: CSVGDDTQYF; CDR3nt: TGCAGCGTTGGCGACGATACGCAGTATTTT
v_gene: TRBV4-3; abundance: many; j_gene: TRBJ2-3; d_gene: NA; CDR3aa: CASSQDGLSWGTDTQYF; CDR3nt: TGCGCCAGCAGCCAAGACGGGCTTAGTTGGGGCACAGATACGCAGTATTTT
v_gene: TRBV9; abundance: NA; j_gene: TRBJ2-3; d_gene: NA; CDR3aa: CASSSRTTDTQYF; CDR3nt: TGTGCCAGCAGCTCCCGAACGACAGATACGCAGTATTTT
v_gene: TRBV7-2; abundance: NA; j_gene: TRBJ2-1; d_gene: TRBD1; CDR3aa: CASSLTGGIYNEQFF; CDR3nt: TGTGCCAGCAGCTTAACAGGGGGTATATACAATGAGCAGTTCTTC
v_gene: TRBV5-6; abundance: NA; j_gene: TRBJ2-1; d_gene: TRBD1; CDR3aa: CASSQGQGLGEQFF; CDR3nt: TGTGCCAGCAGCCAGGGACAGGGCCTCGGTGAGCAGTTCTTC
v_gene: TRBV9; abundance: few; j_gene: TRBJ1-2; d_gene: NA; CDR3aa: CASSVYTGMAGYTF; CDR3nt: TGTGCCAGCAGCGTTTATACGGGAATGGCTGGCTACACCTTC
v_gene: TRBV11-2; abundance: many; j_gene: TRBJ2-1; d_gene: TRBD2; CDR3aa: CASSPRLAGDYFREQFF; CDR3nt: TGTGCCAGCAGCCCTCGCCTAGCGGGGGACTATTTCCGAGAGCAGTTCTTC
v_gene: TRBV10-3; abundance: few; j_gene: TRBJ2-5; d_gene: NA; CDR3aa: CAIRVGLGSQETQYF; CDR3nt: TGTGCCATCAGGGTCGGTTTGGGGTCTCAAGAGACCCAGTACTTC
v_gene: TRBV15; abundance: few; j_gene: TRBJ2-1; d_gene: TRBD2; CDR3aa: CASGSAGGYNEQFF; CDR3nt: TGTGCCTCAGGATCAGCGGGGGGATACAATGAGCAGTTCTTC
v_gene: TRBV2; abundance: few; j_gene: TRBJ2-3; d_gene: NA; CDR3aa: CASARGRTDTQYF; CDR3nt: TGTGCCAGCGCCAGGGGTCGGACAGATACGCAGTATTTT
v_gene: TRBV20-1; abundance: few; j_gene: TRBJ2-7; d_gene: TRBD1; CDR3aa: CSATPGQGAYEQYF; CDR3nt: TGCAGTGCTACCCCGGGACAGGGGGCCTACGAGCAGTACTTC
v_gene: TRBV7-6; abundance: many; j_gene: TRBJ2-3; d_gene: NA; CDR3aa: CASSLATGPSSTDTQYF; CDR3nt: TGTGCCAGCAGCTTAGCGACAGGCCCCTCTAGCACAGATACGCAGTATTTT
v_gene: TRBV2; abundance: once; j_gene: TRBJ2-7; d_gene: TRBD1; CDR3aa: CASRHSDRGLLDEQYF; CDR3nt: TGTGCCAGCAGGCATTCGGACAGGGGGCTGCTAGACGAGCAGTACTTC
v_gene: TRBV20-1; abundance: NA; j_gene: TRBJ2-7; d_gene: TRBD1; CDR3aa: CSARDRDRGSRAYF; CDR3nt: TGCAGTGCTAGAGATCGGGACAGGGGCTCACGGGCGTACTTC
v_gene: TRBV19; abundance: NA; j_gene: TRBJ1-1; d_gene: NA; CDR3aa: CASRQETANTEAFF; CDR3nt: TGTGCCAGTAGACAGGAGACCGCGAACACTGAAGCTTTCTTT
v_gene: TRBV7-2; abundance: NA; j_gene: TRBJ2-6; d_gene: NA; CDR3aa: CASSLTGANVLTF; CDR3nt: TGTGCCAGCAGCTTAACTGGGGCCAACGTCCTGACTTTC
v_gene: TRBV7-9; abundance: many; j_gene: TRBJ2-3; d_gene: NA; CDR3aa: CASSLAAGAGNSDTQYF; CDR3nt: TGTGCCAGCAGCTTAGCTGCGGGTGCCGGGAATTCAGATACGCAGTATTTT
v_gene: TRBV6-2/TRBV6-3; abundance: NA; j_gene: TRBJ2-1; d_gene: NA; CDR3aa: CASSYANIRTEQFF; CDR3nt: TGTGCCAGCAGTTACGCGAATATACGTACTGAGCAGTTCTTC
v_gene: TRBV6-1; abundance: few; j_gene: TRBJ2-2; d_gene: NA; CDR3aa: CASSLQGNTGELFF; CDR3nt: TGTGCCAGCAGTCTCCAGGGTAACACCGGGGAGCTGTTTTTT
v_gene: TRBV20-1; abundance: NA; j_gene: TRBJ1-5; d_gene: NA; CDR3aa: CSARDDGESNQPQHF; CDR3nt: TGCAGTGCTAGAGATGACGGAGAAAGCAATCAGCCCCAGCATTTT
v_gene: TRBV4-3; abundance: NA; j_gene: TRBJ2-2; d_gene: NA; CDR3aa: CASSQEGFSPINTGELFF; CDR3nt: TGCGCCAGCAGCCAAGAGGGGTTTTCGCCTATAAACACCGGGGAGCTGTTTTTT
v_gene: TRBV7-2; abundance: many; j_gene: TRBJ2-5; d_gene: NA; CDR3aa: CASSFLGGRETQYF; CDR3nt: TGTGCCAGCAGCTTCTTAGGAGGACGAGAGACCCAGTACTTC
v_gene: TRBV3-1; abundance: few; j_gene: TRBJ2-7; d_gene: NA; CDR3aa: CASSQGRFVYEQYF; CDR3nt: TGTGCCAGCAGCCAGGGGAGGTTCGTGTACGAGCAGTACTTC
v_gene: TRBV5-1; abundance: few; j_gene: TRBJ2-1; d_gene: TRBD1; CDR3aa: CASSLGGTGGVMDEQFF; CDR3nt: TGCGCCAGCAGCTTGGGAGGGACAGGGGGGGTCATGGATGAGCAGTTCTTC
v_gene: TRBV21-1; abundance: NA; j_gene: TRBJ2-4; d_gene: NA; CDR3aa: CARGPGTVLNIQYF; CDR3nt: TGTGCCAGGGGTCCCGGGACAGTCTTAAACATTCAGTACTTC
v_gene: TRBV24-1; abundance: NA; j_gene: TRBJ2-3; d_gene: TRBD1; CDR3aa: CATSTGATDTQYF; CDR3nt: TGTGCCACCAGTACAGGGGCCACAGATACGCAGTATTTT
v_gene: TRBV6-6; abundance: NA; j_gene: TRBJ2-4; d_gene: NA; CDR3aa: CASSYGRGAKNIQYF; CDR3nt: TGTGCCAGCAGTTACGGGAGGGGGGCCAAAAACATTCAGTACTTC
v_gene: TRBV20-1; abundance: few; j_gene: TRBJ2-2; d_gene: NA; CDR3aa: CSARDLFRQTTGELFF; CDR3nt: TGCAGTGCTAGAGATCTGTTCCGGCAGACAACCGGGGAGCTGTTTTTT
v_gene: TRBV12-3/TRBV12-4; abundance: few; j_gene: TRBJ1-1; d_gene: NA; CDR3aa: CASSRDVGMTEAFF; CDR3nt: TGTGCCAGCAGTCGGGACGTCGGGATGACTGAAGCTTTCTTT
v_gene: TRBV7-2; abundance: NA; j_gene: TRBJ2-1; d_gene: TRBD2; CDR3aa: CASSPEWGSGGGNEQFF; CDR3nt: TGTGCCAGCAGCCCCGAATGGGGAAGCGGGGGTGGTAATGAGCAGTTCTTC
v_gene: TRBV12-3/TRBV12-4; abundance: NA; j_gene: TRBJ2-7; d_gene: TRBD1; CDR3aa: CASRQPRTGSYEQYF; CDR3nt: TGTGCCAGCAGACAGCCCCGGACAGGTAGCTACGAGCAGTACTTC
v_gene: TRBV5-1; abundance: few; j_gene: TRBJ2-1; d_gene: NA; CDR3aa: CASRDLTGTHTYNEQFF; CDR3nt: TGCGCCAGCAGGGACCTGACCGGGACTCATACCTACAATGAGCAGTTCTTC
v_gene: TRBV19; abundance: few; j_gene: TRBJ2-7; d_gene: NA; CDR3aa: CASSINPRRGTYEQYF; CDR3nt: TGTGCCAGTAGTATAAACCCCCGCAGGGGCACCTACGAGCAGTACTTC
v_gene: TRBV20-1; abundance: few; j_gene: TRBJ2-7; d_gene: NA; CDR3aa: CSARDGGAHYEQYF; CDR3nt: TGCAGTGCTAGAGATGGGGGGGCCCACTACGAGCAGTACTTC
v_gene: TRBV7-2; abundance: many; j_gene: TRBJ2-3; d_gene: NA; CDR3aa: CASSLYTDTQYF; CDR3nt: TGTGCCAGCAGCCTGTACACAGATACGCAGTATTTT
v_gene: TRBV7-9; abundance: few; j_gene: TRBJ1-4; d_gene: NA; CDR3aa: CASSLEDKEKLFF; CDR3nt: TGTGCCAGCAGCTTAGAGGACAAAGAAAAACTGTTTTTT
v_gene: TRBV25-1; abundance: NA; j_gene: TRBJ1-2; d_gene: TRBD1; CDR3aa: CARDLGTGRGYTF; CDR3nt: TGTGCCAGAGACCTCGGGACAGGTCGGGGCTACACCTTC
v_gene: TRBV20-1; abundance: NA; j_gene: TRBJ1-1; d_gene: NA; CDR3aa: CSATRGSEAFF; CDR3nt: TGCAGTGCTACTCGAGGGAGTGAAGCTTTCTTT
v_gene: TRBV29-1; abundance: many; j_gene: TRBJ1-1; d_gene: TRBD1; CDR3aa: CSAGQGVATEAFF; CDR3nt: TGCAGCGCAGGACAGGGGGTAGCCACTGAAGCTTTCTTT
v_gene: TRBV7-8; abundance: many; j_gene: TRBJ2-5; d_gene: NA; CDR3aa: CASSLQRPFQETQYF; CDR3nt: TGTGCCAGCAGCCTCCAAAGGCCGTTCCAAGAGACCCAGTACTTC
v_gene: TRBV7-9; abundance: few; j_gene: TRBJ2-3; d_gene: TRBD2; CDR3aa: CASSLLAGARSTDTQYF; CDR3nt: TGTGCCAGCAGCTTACTAGCGGGGGCCAGGAGCACAGATACGCAGTATTTT
v_gene: TRBV12-3/TRBV12-4; abundance: NA; j_gene: TRBJ2-3; d_gene: TRBD1; CDR3aa: CASRRQGAVDTQYF; CDR3nt: TGTGCCAGCAGACGACAGGGGGCTGTAGATACGCAGTATTTT
v_gene: TRBV12-3/TRBV12-4; abundance: NA; j_gene: TRBJ2-2; d_gene: NA; CDR3aa: CAISTGTYTGELFF; CDR3nt: TGTGCCATCAGCACAGGAACCTACACCGGGGAGCTGTTTTTT
v_gene: TRBV5-1; abundance: few; j_gene: TRBJ2-5; d_gene: NA; CDR3aa: CASSAVRETQYF; CDR3nt: TGCGCCAGCAGCGCAGTCCGGGAGACCCAGTACTTC
v_gene: TRBV11-2; abundance: few; j_gene: TRBJ2-4; d_gene: NA; CDR3aa: CASSFTLAKNIQYF; CDR3nt: TGTGCCAGCAGCTTCACCCTAGCCAAAAACATTCAGTACTTC